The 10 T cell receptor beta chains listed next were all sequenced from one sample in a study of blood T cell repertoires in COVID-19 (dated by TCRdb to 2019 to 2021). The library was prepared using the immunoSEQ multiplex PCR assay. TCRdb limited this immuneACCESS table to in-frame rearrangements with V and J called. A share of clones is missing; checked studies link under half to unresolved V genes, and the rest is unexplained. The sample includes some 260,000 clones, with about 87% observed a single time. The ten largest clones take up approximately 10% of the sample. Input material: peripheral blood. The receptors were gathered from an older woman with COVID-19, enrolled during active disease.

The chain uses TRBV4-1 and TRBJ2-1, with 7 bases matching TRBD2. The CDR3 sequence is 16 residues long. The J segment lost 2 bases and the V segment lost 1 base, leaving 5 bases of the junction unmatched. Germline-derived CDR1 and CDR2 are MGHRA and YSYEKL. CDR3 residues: CASSQGGTTAYNEQFF. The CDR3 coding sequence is TGCGCCAGCAGCCAAGGGGGGACTACTGCCTACAATGAGCAGTTCTTC.

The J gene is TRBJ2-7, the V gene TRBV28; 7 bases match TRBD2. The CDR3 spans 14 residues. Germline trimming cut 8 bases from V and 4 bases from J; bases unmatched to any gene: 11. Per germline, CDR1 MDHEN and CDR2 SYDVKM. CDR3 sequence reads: CASRGSSKGYEQYF. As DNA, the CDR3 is TGTGCCAGCCGCGGGAGCTCGAAAGGGTACGAGCAGTACTTC. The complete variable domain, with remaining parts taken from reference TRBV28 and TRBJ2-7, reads DVKVTQSSRYLVKRTGEKVFLECVQDMDHENMFWYRQDPGLGLRLIYFSYDVKMKEKGDIPEGYSVSREKKERFSLILESASTNQTSMYLCASRGSSKGYEQYFGPGTRLTVT.

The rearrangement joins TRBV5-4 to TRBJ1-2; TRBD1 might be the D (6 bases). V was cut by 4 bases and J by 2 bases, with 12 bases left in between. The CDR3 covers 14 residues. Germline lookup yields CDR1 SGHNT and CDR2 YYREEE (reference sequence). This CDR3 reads CASSTPGQNYGYTF. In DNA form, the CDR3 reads TGTGCCAGCAGCACCCCAGGACAGAACTATGGCTACACCTTC.

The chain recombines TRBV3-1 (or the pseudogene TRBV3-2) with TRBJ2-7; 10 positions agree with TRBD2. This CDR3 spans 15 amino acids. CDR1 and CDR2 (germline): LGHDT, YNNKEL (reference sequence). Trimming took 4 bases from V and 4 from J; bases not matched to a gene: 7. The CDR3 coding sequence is TGTGCCAGCAGCCGCACTAGCGGGGATGTATACGAGCAGTACTTC. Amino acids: CASSRTSGDVYEQYF.

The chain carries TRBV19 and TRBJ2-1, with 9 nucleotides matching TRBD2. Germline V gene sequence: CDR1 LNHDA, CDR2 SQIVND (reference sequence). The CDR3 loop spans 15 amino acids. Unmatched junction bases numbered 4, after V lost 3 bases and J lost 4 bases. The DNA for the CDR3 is TGTGCCAGTAGTATCGGCGGGAGGGATTACAATGAGCAGTTCTTC. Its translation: CASSIGGRDYNEQFF.

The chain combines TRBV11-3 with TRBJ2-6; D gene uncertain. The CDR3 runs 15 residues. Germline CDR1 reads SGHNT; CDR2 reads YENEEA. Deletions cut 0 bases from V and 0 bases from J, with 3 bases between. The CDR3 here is CASSLDNSGANVLTF. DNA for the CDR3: TGTGCCAGCAGCTTAGATAACTCTGGGGCCAACGTCCTGACTTTC.

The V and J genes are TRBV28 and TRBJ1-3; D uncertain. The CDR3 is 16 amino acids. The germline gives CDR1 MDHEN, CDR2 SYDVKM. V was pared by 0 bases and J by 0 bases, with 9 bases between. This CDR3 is CASSLWAGSSGNTIYF. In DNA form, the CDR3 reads TGTGCCAGCAGTTTATGGGCGGGCAGCTCTGGAAACACCATATATTTT. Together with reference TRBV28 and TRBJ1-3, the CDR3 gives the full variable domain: DVKVTQSSRYLVKRTGEKVFLECVQDMDHENMFWYRQDPGLGLRLIYFSYDVKMKEKGDIPEGYSVSREKKERFSLILESASTNQTSMYLCASSLWAGSSGNTIYFGEGSWLTVV.

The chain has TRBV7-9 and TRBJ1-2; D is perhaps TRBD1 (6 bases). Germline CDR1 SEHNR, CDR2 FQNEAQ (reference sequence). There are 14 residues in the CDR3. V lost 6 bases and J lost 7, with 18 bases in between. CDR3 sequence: CASSRDIGRGGYTF. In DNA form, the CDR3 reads TGTGCCAGCAGTCGGGACATCGGTAGGGGTGGCTACACCTTC.

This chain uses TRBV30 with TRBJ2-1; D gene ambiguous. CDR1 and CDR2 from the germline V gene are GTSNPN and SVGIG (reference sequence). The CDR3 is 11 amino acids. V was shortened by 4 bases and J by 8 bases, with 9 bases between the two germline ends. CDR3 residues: CAWTLGYEQFF. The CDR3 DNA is TGTGCCTGGACCCTCGGGTATGAGCAGTTCTTC.

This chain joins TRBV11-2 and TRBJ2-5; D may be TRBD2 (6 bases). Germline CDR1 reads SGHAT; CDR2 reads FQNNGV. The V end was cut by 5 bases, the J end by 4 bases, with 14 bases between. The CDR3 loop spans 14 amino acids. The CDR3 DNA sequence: TGTGCCAGCAGCCGCCGCGGGGAGCGAGAGACCCAGTACTTC. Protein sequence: CASSRRGERETQYF.